This paragraph reports one T cell receptor beta chain. This specimen comes from a study of PD-L1 blockade in urothelial cancer. V was trimmed by 5 bases and J by 5 bases, leaving 10 bases between them. The CDR3 runs to 13 residues. Germline CDR1 reads LNHNV; CDR2 reads YYDKDF (reference sequence). The method was immunoSEQ multiplex PCR; TCRdb's version includes in-frame clones alone and lacks a portion of them. In the table there are tens of thousands of clones, roughly 79% of which are singletons. Indicated time point: pretreatment peripheral blood. The chain links TRBV15 to TRBJ1-5; a possible D gene is TRBD1 (6 bases). The material sequenced was PBMCs, taken around atezolizumab (anti-PD-L1) treatment. This sequence originates from a man aged 65 to 85 with urothelial cancer. CDR3 sequence (DNA): TGTGCCACCAGCTCCTGGACAGATCAGCCCCAGCATTTT. Amino acid sequence: CATSSWTDQPQHF.